The 22 T cell receptor beta chains reported below all come from one sample, sequenced in a study of molecular identifiers for immune sequencing clone quantification. A single record per CDR3 protein comes from TCRdb applying MiXCR to the PCR reads. The sample lists 350,000 or so distinct CDR3 sequences, 20% to 25% seen once, with 0.75% to 0.85% in the top ten. Sequenced sample: naive CD8+ T cells from blood, with Jurkat cell RNA spiked in. Specified subset: FACS-sorted CD8+CD4-CCR7+CD45RA+ naive T cells. The receptors shown here come from a human donor in good health. Some libraries in this study had Jurkat cell RNA spiked in.

This clonotype showed up many times. The V gene is TRBV5-4, the J gene TRBJ2-7, with D tentatively TRBD1 (5 bases). This CDR3 has 13 residues. Germline V gene data show CDR1 as SGHNT and CDR2 as YYREEE (reference sequence). The ends were cut back, 0 bases at V and 5 bases at J, with 9 bases in the middle. The CDR3 DNA follows: TGTGCCAGCAGCTTGGAGGGGTCAGACGAGCAGTACTTC. Translated: CASSLEGSDEQYF.

This clonotype has a count of ten or more. This chain connects TRBV9 to TRBJ1-4; D not certain. The CDR3 runs 13 residues. Germline loops: CDR1 SGDLS, CDR2 YYNGEE. Trimming left V 3 bases short and J 6 bases short, with 9 bases between. The CDR3 loop is CASSDLRDEKLFF. The CDR3 DNA is TGTGCCAGCAGCGACTTGAGGGATGAAAAACTGTTTTTT.

Concerning this clonotype itself: This may arise from a read error, as a much more abundant clone is one base away. The chain employs TRBV12-3 or TRBV12-4 and TRBJ1-1, with D uncertain. The CDR3 runs to 12 residues. CDR3 sequence: CASSPLVAEASF. Here the CDR3 DNA reads TGTGCCAGCAGCCCTCTGGTGGCTGAAGCTTCCTTT.

The chain carries TRBV19 and TRBJ2-1, with D unclear. Germline values: CDR1 LNHDA, CDR2 SQIVND (reference sequence). CDR3 size: 14 residues. The V gene lost 2 bases and the J gene lost 1 base, with 6 bases spanning the gap. The CDR3 spells CASSILESYNEQFF. In DNA form, the CDR3 reads TGTGCCAGTAGTATATTGGAGTCCTACAATGAGCAGTTCTTC. Using reference TRBV19 and TRBJ2-1 for the parts outside the CDR3, the full variable domain is DGGITQSPKYLFRKEGQNVTLSCEQNLNHDAMYWYRQDPGQGLRLIYYSQIVNDFQKGDIAEGYSVSREKKESFPLTVTSAQKNPTAFYLCASSILESYNEQFFGPGTRLTVL.

The chain couples TRBV27 to TRBJ1-5, with D perhaps matching TRBD1 (6 bases). V lost 5 bases and J lost 4, with 15 bases in between. The germline V gene has CDR1 MNHEY and CDR2 SMNVEV (reference sequence). This CDR3 comprises 15 residues. CDR3 sequence reads: CASSPSLGGNQPQHF. The CDR3 DNA follows: TGTGCCAGCAGTCCCTCGCTAGGGGGGAATCAGCCCCAGCATTTT.

On this clonotype itself: Possible read error: a much larger clone is one base away. The CDR3 nucleotides read TGTGCCTGCAGCTTAGAAGGGCTAGACCCCGGGTACGAGCAGTACTTC. Translation: CACSLEGLDPGYEQYF. The rearrangement uses TRBV7-9 and TRBJ2-7; the D is unclear. The CDR3 sequence is 16 residues long. Germline V lookup: CDR1 SEHNR, CDR2 FQNEAQ (reference sequence). Full variable domain (remainder filled in from reference TRBV7-9 and TRBJ2-7): DTGVSQNPRHKITKRGQNVTFRCDPISEHNRLYWYRQTLGQGPEFLTYFQNEAQLEKSRLLSDRFSAERPKGSFSTLEIQRTEQGDSAMYLCACSLEGLDPGYEQYFGPGTRLTVT.

This clonotype was observed many times. V is TRBV4-1 and J is TRBJ2-7; D is unresolved. The germline gives CDR1 MGHRA, CDR2 YSYEKL. Trimming cost V 1 base and J 6 bases, with 10 bases left between them. The CDR3 covers 13 residues. CDR3 in DNA: TGCGCCAGCAGCCAAGGCCTTGCCGGCGAGCAGTACTTC. It codes for CASSQGLAGEQYF.

A single count supports this clonotype. A clone one base away is much larger, so this may be a read error. The chain recombines TRBV5-5 with TRBJ2-2; D may be TRBD2 (5 bases). This CDR3 spans 14 amino acids. Germline V gene data show CDR1 as SGHKS and CDR2 as YYEKEE (reference sequence). This CDR3 reads CASSLGWNTGELLF. Written as DNA, the CDR3 is TGTGCCAGCAGCTTGGGCTGGAACACCGGGGAGCTGCTTTTT. The whole variable domain, filled in from reference TRBV5-5 and TRBJ2-2, reads DAGVTQSPTHLIKTRGQQVTLRCSPISGHKSVSWYQQVLGQGPQFIFQYYEKEERGRGNFPDRFSARQFPNYSSELNVNALLLGDSALYLCASSLGWNTGELLFGEGSRLTVL.

This clonotype was counted many times. The chain joins TRBV30 to TRBJ2-1, with D tentatively TRBD1 (6 bases). This CDR3 contains 11 residues. V was cut by 5 bases and J by 6 bases, with 8 bases left in between. CDR1 GTSNPN and CDR2 SVGIG come from the germline V gene (reference sequence). The CDR3 here is CAWAGVNEQFF. CDR3 coding DNA: TGTGCCTGGGCAGGGGTCAATGAGCAGTTCTTC.

This clonotype was detected many times. This sequence joins TRBV7-8 and TRBJ1-5; D uncertain. CDR3 length equals 18 residues. The germline V gene has CDR1 SGHVS and CDR2 FQNEAQ. V was shortened by 0 bases and J by 5 bases, with 20 bases between the two germline ends. CDR3 nucleotides: TGTGCCAGCAGCTTAGCCATAACAATGGACGGAGGGTATCAGCCCCAGCATTTT. Translating gives CASSLAITMDGGYQPQHF.

V is TRBV28 and J is TRBJ1-1; the D is unclear. Trimming removed 5 bases at V and 0 bases at J, with 10 bases between. Looked up from germline, CDR1 is MDHEN and CDR2 is SYDVKM. This CDR3 contains 14 residues. CDR3 sequence reads: CASSVRAMNTEAFF. In DNA form, the CDR3 reads TGTGCCAGCAGTGTCCGGGCCATGAACACTGAAGCTTTCTTT.

For this clonotype: A much larger clone lies a single base off, so this may be a read error. The genes are TRBV12-3 or TRBV12-4 and TRBJ2-4; D assignment may be TRBD1 or TRBD2 (6 bases each). CDR3 length: 13 residues. In DNA form, the CDR3 reads TGTGGCAGCAGTTTAGGGGGGCTCAATATTCAGTACTTC. Translating gives CGSSLGGLNIQYF.

This clonotype was seen only a few times. The CDR3 DNA follows: TGTGCCAGCAGTCCCGGAGGGGGTCAAAACACTGAAGCTTTCTTT. It is translated as CASSPGGGQNTEAFF. J is TRBJ1-1 and V is TRBV12-3 or TRBV12-4, with D perhaps matching TRBD1 (6 bases). The V gene lost 5 bases and the J gene lost 2 bases, with 15 bases spanning the gap. This CDR3 contains 15 residues.

Note on this clonotype: One end of the junction does not line up with germline, which may come from a read error. The chain recombines TRBV4-3 with TRBJ2-7; possible D gene TRBD1, 6 bases. Germline-derived CDR1 and CDR2 are LGHNA and YSLEER. The CDR3 covers 16 residues. CDR3 protein: CPSSQESAGRGYEQYF. In DNA, the CDR3 is TGCCCCAGCAGCCAAGAATCCGCTGGCAGGGGCTACGAGCAGTACTTC.

This clonotype was recorded at least ten times. The chain joins TRBV7-9 to TRBJ1-2; D gene unclear. The CDR3 sequence is 13 residues long. Per germline, CDR1 SEHNR and CDR2 FQNEAQ (reference sequence). V shed 2 bases and J shed 6 bases, with 10 bases lying between them. The CDR3 bases are TGTGCCAGCAGCTTACCTGACGTACATGGCTACACCTTC. Residues: CASSLPDVHGYTF.

The sample holds many counts of this clonotype. The chain employs TRBV6-5 and TRBJ2-3; 8 bases map to TRBD2. V was pared by 5 bases and J by 3 bases, with 7 bases of the junction left unmatched. The CDR3 has 15 residues. CDR1 is MNHEY, CDR2 SVGAGI, per germline. This chain's CDR3 is CASSNTGTSTDTQYF. The CDR3 DNA follows: TGTGCCAGCAGTAACACCGGGACTAGTACAGATACGCAGTATTTT.

The rearrangement uses TRBV2 and TRBJ2-3; D ambiguous. The CDR3 runs 16 residues. The germline V gene has CDR1 SNHLY and CDR2 FYNNEI. V lost 7 bases and J lost 0, with 17 bases in between. CDR3 coding DNA: TGTGCCAGCAACTTCGAAACCACAACTAGCACAGATACGCAGTATTTT. Translating gives CASNFETTTSTDTQYF.

This clonotype has a handful of counts. The V and J genes are TRBV7-6 and TRBJ1-1, with D perhaps TRBD1 (5 bases). Per the germline V gene, CDR1 is SGHVS and CDR2 is FNYEAQ. The CDR3 is made up of 14 amino acids. The germline V and J ends were trimmed by 5 bases and 2 bases, with 12 bases remaining between them. CDR3 sequence reads: CASSPAGPNTEAFF. The CDR3 DNA is TGTGCCAGCAGCCCCGCGGGGCCAAACACTGAAGCTTTCTTT.

This clonotype occurred many times. This rearrangement joins TRBV20-1 to TRBJ2-5; 12 nucleotides agree with TRBD2. The CDR3 loop spans 14 amino acids. The germline gives CDR1 DFQATT, CDR2 SNEGSKA (reference sequence). With V trimmed by 1 base and J by 4 bases, 1 base remained unmatched. CDR3 nucleotides: TGCAGTGCTAGAGGACTAGCGGGAGTAGAGACCCAGTACTTC. Translated: CSARGLAGVETQYF.

This clonotype was observed at least ten times. The chain employs TRBV4-1 and TRBJ2-2, with D tentatively TRBD2 (5 bases). Germline loops: CDR1 MGHRA, CDR2 YSYEKL. V lost 0 bases, J lost 5 bases, and 13 bases lay in between. This CDR3 contains 16 residues. The CDR3 reads CASSQEVFRETGELFF. CDR3 in DNA: TGCGCCAGCAGCCAAGAAGTGTTTCGGGAAACCGGGGAGCTGTTTTTT.

The gene calls are TRBV6-2 or TRBV6-3 and TRBJ1-5; 7 bases map to TRBD1. Germline lookup yields CDR1 MNHEY and CDR2 SVGEGT. This CDR3 spans 13 amino acids. The V and J ends lost 8 bases and 6 bases, in that order; junction bases with no gene match: 7. As DNA, the CDR3 is TGTGCCAGCGGCTTACAGGGGACTCAGCCCCAGCATTTT. Translated: CASGLQGTQPQHF.

This clonotype came up a few times. The chain carries TRBV19 and TRBJ2-7, with 8 nucleotides matching TRBD1. V shed 1 base, J shed 7 bases, and the junction held 3 bases outside the gene matches. Germline CDR1 is LNHDA and CDR2 is SQIVND (reference sequence). This CDR3 region has 13 residues. The CDR3 is CASSIAGGVEQYF. The CDR3 bases are TGTGCCAGTAGTATAGCAGGGGGCGTTGAGCAGTACTTC.